This is a list of T cell receptor beta chains from one sample in a study of OX40 agonist ivuxolimab in advanced cancers. Sequencing used immunoSEQ multiplex PCR; TCRdb keeps in-frame clones, though not all of them. The sample includes approximately 22,000 clones, roughly 86% of them seen just once. Source: CD4+ or CD8+ T cells sorted from blood, taken in a trial of the OX40 agonist ivuxolimab. Every receptor here comes from an adult with an advanced solid tumor such as melanoma, head and neck, liver or kidney cancer. Both conserved end residues are part of each CDR3. The D gene is left open where the match is weak. The listing skips clone size in some rows; elsewhere it reads once, few, many or a size class.

DNA	CDR3	V	J	size	D
TGTGCCAGCAGTATCCATAGGACAGCTAACTATGGCTACACCTTC	CASSIHRTANYGYTF	TRBV27	TRBJ1-2	.	.
TGTGCCAGCAGCTCCCCGGGTCACGAGTCCTACGAGCAGTACTTC	CASSSPGHESYEQYF	TRBV11-3	TRBJ2-7	.	.
TGCGCCAGCAGCCAAGACCCAGGGGGCAGTGAAAAACTGTTTTTT	CASSQDPGGSEKLFF	TRBV4-1	TRBJ1-4	once	TRBD1
TGTGCCAGCACCCGGGACACTCTATACGAGCAGTACTTC	CASTRDTLYEQYF	TRBV2	TRBJ2-7	medium-sized	.
TGTGCCAGCAGCACGGTGAACACTGAAGCTTTCTTT	CASSTVNTEAFF	TRBV21-1	TRBJ1-1	.	.
TGTGCCAGCAGCTTAGGACGGCGTGGCTACACCTTC	CASSLGRRGYTF	TRBV13	TRBJ1-2	.	.
TGTGCCAGCAGTGAGGAGGACGGACCCTACGAGCAGTACTTC	CASSEEDGPYEQYF	TRBV6-4	TRBJ2-7	once	.
TGTGCCAGCAGCTTAACAGTACAAGAGACCCAGTACTTC	CASSLTVQETQYF	TRBV7-9	TRBJ2-5	.	.
TGCGCCAGCAGCCCACAAAGCACCGGGGAGCTGTTTTTT	CASSPQSTGELFF	TRBV5-1	TRBJ2-2	once	.
TGTGCCAGCAGTTTTTCCATCTCCTACGAGCAGTACTTC	CASSFSISYEQYF	TRBV27	TRBJ2-7	once	.
TGTGCCAGCAGCCAAACGCTGGGCGGGATAGGAAACAATGAGCAGTTCTTC	CASSQTLGGIGNNEQFF	TRBV7-9	TRBJ2-1	.	.
TGTGCCAGCTCACCGACAACGAGCTCCTACGAGCAGTACTTC	CASSPTTSSYEQYF	TRBV18	TRBJ2-7	.	.
TGTGCCAGCAGTGAGTGGGGCCGGGATGAGCAGTTCTTC	CASSEWGRDEQFF	TRBV6-5	TRBJ2-1	.	.
TGTGCCAGCCCGTATTTGGCCCGACACGAGAACACTGAAGCTTTCTTT	CASPYLARHENTEAFF	TRBV2	TRBJ1-1	medium-sized	.
TGTGCCAGCAGTTTTTCCAGGACGAACACTGAAGCTTTCTTT	CASSFSRTNTEAFF	TRBV28	TRBJ1-1	once	.
TGCGCCAGCAGTGAGGGAAGGTTCTACGAGCAGTACTTC	CASSEGRFYEQYF	TRBV10-1	TRBJ2-7	.	.
TGTGCCAGCAGCTCGACTAGCGGGAGTGATACGCAGTATTTT	CASSSTSGSDTQYF	TRBV5-6	TRBJ2-3	.	TRBD2
TGTGCCAGCAGCTTAGTAGGTAGGGGTGCAGATACGCAGTATTTT	CASSLVGRGADTQYF	TRBV13	TRBJ2-3	.	.
TGTGCCAGCAGCCCCCGGGACAGGGTCTACGAGCAGTACTTC	CASSPRDRVYEQYF	TRBV7-9	TRBJ2-7	.	TRBD1
TGTGCCAGCAGCTTAGTTAGCGGTGGTAAGGCCGAGCAGTACTTC	CASSLVSGGKAEQYF	TRBV7-9	TRBJ2-7	.	.
TGTGCCAGCAGCCCCCGGGCGGGGAACACTGAAGCTTTCTTT	CASSPRAGNTEAFF	TRBV13	TRBJ1-1	once	.
TGTGCCAGCAGCTTAGGGGTGGGGAATGAGCAGTTCTTC	CASSLGVGNEQFF	TRBV11-2	TRBJ2-1	.	.
TGTGCCAGCAGCTCGCTCTTGAGCGGGGGGTCCCCTAGCACAGATACGCAGTATTTT	CASSSLLSGGSPSTDTQYF	TRBV7-9	TRBJ2-3	.	TRBD2
TGTGCCAGCAGTTACGGCGGGACAGGGTCTGGCTATGGCTACACCTTC	CASSYGGTGSGYGYTF	TRBV6-5	TRBJ1-2	medium-sized	TRBD1
TGTGCCAGCAGTGCGGGGATCACAGATACGCAGTATTTT	CASSAGITDTQYF	TRBV27	TRBJ2-3	.	.
TGTGCCAGCAGCCTGGGACTAGCGGGGAACAATGAGCAGTTCTTC	CASSLGLAGNNEQFF	TRBV7-3	TRBJ2-1	.	TRBD2
TGCGCCAGCAGCCAAGAGATGGGATTAGATACGCAGTATTTT	CASSQEMGLDTQYF	TRBV4-1	TRBJ2-3	.	.
TGTGCCAGCAGCCCACACCTTAATGAGCAGTTCTTC	CASSPHLNEQFF	TRBV11-2	TRBJ2-1	.	.
TGTGCCAGCAGTGCTGGGGGCCTAGATACGCAGTATTTT	CASSAGGLDTQYF	TRBV25-1	TRBJ2-3	.	.
TGTGCCAGCAGCTTAGGCGGGGGGGCAGGAGATACGCAGTATTTT	CASSLGGGAGDTQYF	TRBV7-3	TRBJ2-3	.	TRBD2
TGTGCCAGCCTTACAGGGAAAGCCGACACTGAAGCTTTCTTT	CASLTGKADTEAFF	TRBV7-9	TRBJ1-1	.	.
TGCAGCGTTGAAGATGCAGGACAGGGGGCGTTAGGGTTTGAGCAGTTCTTC	CSVEDAGQGALGFEQFF	TRBV29-1	TRBJ2-1	once	TRBD1
TGTGCCTGGGGGGGCTATACTGGAAACACCATATATTTT	CAWGGYTGNTIYF	TRBV30	TRBJ1-3	few	.
TGTGCCAGCAGCTTCCCAGGGGACGAGCAGTACTTC	CASSFPGDEQYF	TRBV5-5	TRBJ2-7	.	.
TGTGCCAGCAGCTTTGGGGTTAGTGAGCAGTTCTTC	CASSFGVSEQFF	TRBV7-8	TRBJ2-1	.	.
TGTGCCAGCAGCTTCCCCCCGCCCACAGCCACTGAAGCTTTCTTT	CASSFPPPTATEAFF	TRBV7-6	TRBJ1-1	.	.
TGCGCCAGCAGCTTTAACACCGGGGAGCTGTTTTTT	CASSFNTGELFF	TRBV5-1	TRBJ2-2	.	.
TGTGCCAGCAGCTTAGGAACAGGCTCGAACACTGAAGCTTTCTTT	CASSLGTGSNTEAFF	TRBV7-6	TRBJ1-1	.	.
TGTGCCTGGCAAACAGGGTTCATCACTGAAGCTTTCTTT	CAWQTGFITEAFF	TRBV30	TRBJ1-1	.	.
TGTGCCAGCAGCGGACAGGGAAGATTCTCTGGGGCCAACGTCCTGACTTTC	CASSGQGRFSGANVLTF	TRBV13	TRBJ2-6	.	TRBD1
TGTGCCAGCAGCGCAGGGACAGCAAACACTGAAGCTTTCTTT	CASSAGTANTEAFF	TRBV9	TRBJ1-1	.	TRBD1
TGTGCCAGCAAGACAGGGGGGACTGAAGCTTTCTTT	CASKTGGTEAFF	TRBV27	TRBJ1-1	.	TRBD1
TGCACCAGCAGCCTCACAGGGTCTTATGGCTACACCTTC	CTSSLTGSYGYTF	TRBV1	TRBJ1-2	.	.
TGTGCCACCAGCAGAAGAATTGGGACAGGGCCACAAGAGACCCAGTACTTC	CATSRRIGTGPQETQYF	TRBV15	TRBJ2-5	.	TRBD1
TGTGCCCCCACCCAGGATCAGCCCCAGCATTTT	CAPTQDQPQHF	TRBV7-2	TRBJ1-5	.	.
TGTGCCAGCAGCTCGACCGAGGGCACTGAAGCTTTCTTT	CASSSTEGTEAFF	TRBV11-3	TRBJ1-1	.	.
TGTGCCAGCAGCGTAGCTGGGACACGGGCTTCGGATGAGCAGTTCTTC	CASSVAGTRASDEQFF	TRBV9	TRBJ2-1	.	.
TGTGCCAGCAGCGTAGCGGCAGGGGGCCCCTACGAGCAGTACTTC	CASSVAAGGPYEQYF	TRBV9	TRBJ2-7	.	TRBD1
TGTGCCAGTAGTATTTCAGCGGGAGGGTACAATGAGCAGTTCTTC	CASSISAGGYNEQFF	TRBV19	TRBJ2-1	.	TRBD2
TGTGCCAGCAGCCAAGAGTCAGGAAGGGGGCGTCAGGATACGCAGTATTTT	CASSQESGRGRQDTQYF	TRBV14	TRBJ2-3	.	TRBD1
TGTGCCAGCAGCGTAGCGACCGAGGGGAATGAGCAGTTCTTC	CASSVATEGNEQFF	TRBV9	TRBJ2-1	.	.
TGTGCCAGCAGCTTCCGCAGCCGATCTTCTAGCACAGATACGCAGTATTTT	CASSFRSRSSSTDTQYF	TRBV7-8	TRBJ2-3	.	.
TGTGCCAGCAGTTTGGTGACCGACGGGAATGAAAAACTGTTTTTT	CASSLVTDGNEKLFF	TRBV27	TRBJ1-4	.	.
TGTGCCAGTAGTCGGCAGGCGGAGGGAGAGACCCAGTACTTC	CASSRQAEGETQYF	TRBV19	TRBJ2-5	.	.
TGTGCCAGCAGCCCCCTGGACAGGGAGGGAAATGGCTACACCTTC	CASSPLDREGNGYTF	TRBV14	TRBJ1-2	.	TRBD1